This paragraph covers one T cell receptor (beta chain) sequence. Its antigen is not identified. The source of the sample is a study of cytomegalovirus exposure and HLA in healthy donors. Study-wide results and caveats: Through in vitro validation, three CMV-associated chains were shown to be specific for CMV antigens. Diagnosis of cytomegalovirus status made by the classifier reportedly showed high specificity and sensitivity. Subsequent analysis of the approximately 130 validation repertoires found a tendency for first-cohort TCR clusters to co-occur.

J lost 6 bases, V lost 5 bases, and 12 bases had no gene match. Germline V gene lookup returns CDR1 MNHEY and CDR2 SMNVEV (reference sequence). This CDR3 is 17 amino acids long. The table came from immunoSEQ multiplex PCR; TCRdb's copy has only in-frame clones and leaves some out. The sample includes 65,000 to 70,000 clones, about 90% seen only once; the top ten take about 3%. This clonotype originated in a man aged 18-30 years in good health and CMV-seronegative. The sample consisted of PBMCs. V is TRBV27 and J is TRBJ2-1; 11 bases are shared with TRBD1. CDR3 sequence reads: CASSTITGQGASNEQFF. DNA for the CDR3: TGTGCCAGCAGTACGATTACCGGACAGGGGGCGTCCAATGAGCAGTTCTTC.